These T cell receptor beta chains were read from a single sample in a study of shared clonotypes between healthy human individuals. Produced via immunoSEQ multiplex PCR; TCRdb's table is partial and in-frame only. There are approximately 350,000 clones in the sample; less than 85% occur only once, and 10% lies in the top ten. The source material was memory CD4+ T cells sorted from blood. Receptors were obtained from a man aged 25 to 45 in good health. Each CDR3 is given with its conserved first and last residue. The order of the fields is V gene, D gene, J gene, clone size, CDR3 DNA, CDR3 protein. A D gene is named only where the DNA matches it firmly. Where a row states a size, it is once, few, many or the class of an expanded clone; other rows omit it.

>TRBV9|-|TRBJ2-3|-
TGTGCCAGCAGCGTAGCTGCGACTACTAGCACAGATACGCAGTATTTT
CASSVAATTSTDTQYF
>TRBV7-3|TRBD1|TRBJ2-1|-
TGTGCCAGCAGCTTAACCCGGACAGGAATCAATGAGCAGTTCTTC
CASSLTRTGINEQFF
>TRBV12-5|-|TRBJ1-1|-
TGTGCTAGTGGTTTGACTCCTATGAACACTGAAGCTTTCTTT
CASGLTPMNTEAFF
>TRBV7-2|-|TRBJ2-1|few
TGTGCCAGCAGCCAAGAAAAGGGGCCCGGCTCCTACAATGAGCAGTTCTTC
CASSQEKGPGSYNEQFF
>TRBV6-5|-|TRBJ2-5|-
TGTGCCAGCAGCGAACCTGGGGGGACCCAGTACTTC
CASSEPGGTQYF
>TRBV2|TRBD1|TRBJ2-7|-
TGTGCCAGCAGTGGGTCGACAGGGGCCTACGAGCAGTACTTC
CASSGSTGAYEQYF
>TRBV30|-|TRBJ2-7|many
TGTGCCTGGAGTACCGCAGGGGGGTTCTACGAGCAGTACTTC
CAWSTAGGFYEQYF
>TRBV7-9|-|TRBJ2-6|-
TGTGCCAGCAGCTTAAGGGTGTTTGGGGCCAACGTCCTGACTTTC
CASSLRVFGANVLTF
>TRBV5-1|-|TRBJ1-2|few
TGCGCCAGCAGCTTCGGGGGAAACTATGGCTACACCTTC
CASSFGGNYGYTF
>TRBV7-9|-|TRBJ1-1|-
TGTGCCAGCAGCAGAGGTCTGCTGGGGACTGAAGCTTTCTTT
CASSRGLLGTEAFF
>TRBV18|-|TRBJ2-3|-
TGTGCCAGCTCATCCAAGCGACAGGACCCCACAGATACGCAGTATTTT
CASSSKRQDPTDTQYF
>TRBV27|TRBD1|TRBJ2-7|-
TGTGCCAGCAGTCTCGGACAGGGTGGTGCCTACGAGCAGTACTTC
CASSLGQGGAYEQYF
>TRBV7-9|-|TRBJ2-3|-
TGTGCCAGCAGCGCTGGGATAGCTAGCACAGATACGCAGTATTTT
CASSAGIASTDTQYF
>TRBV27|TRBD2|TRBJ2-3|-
TGTGCCAGCAGTTTCCTTAGGACTAGTACAGATACGCAGTATTTT
CASSFLRTSTDTQYF
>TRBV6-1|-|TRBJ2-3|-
TGTGCCAGCAGTGTGGCGGGTTCGGCAGATACGCAGTATTTT
CASSVAGSADTQYF
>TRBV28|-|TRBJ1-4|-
TGTGCCAGCAGTTTCATACAGGTTGGGGATGAAAAACTGTTTTTT
CASSFIQVGDEKLFF
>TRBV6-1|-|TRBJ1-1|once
TGTGCCAGCAGTGAAAGTCACGGGGGGAACACTGAAGCTTTCTTT
CASSESHGGNTEAFF
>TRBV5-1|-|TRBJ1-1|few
TGCGCCAGCAGCTTGAGAGGCAGGACGAACACTGAAGCTTTCTTT
CASSLRGRTNTEAFF
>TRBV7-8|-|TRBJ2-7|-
TGTGCCAGCAGCTTAGCGGGCGGAAGTTCCTACGAGCAGTACTTC
CASSLAGGSSYEQYF
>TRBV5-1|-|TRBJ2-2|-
TGCGCCAGCAGCTTAGCGACCCTGAGGACCGGGGAGCTGTTTTTT
CASSLATLRTGELFF
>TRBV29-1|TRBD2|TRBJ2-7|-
TGCAGCATGCAAGCGGGAAACGGCTACGAGCAGTACTTC
CSMQAGNGYEQYF
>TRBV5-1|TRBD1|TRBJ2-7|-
TGCGCCAGCAGCTTGGCAGGGGGCAAGGTTTACGAGCAGTACTTC
CASSLAGGKVYEQYF
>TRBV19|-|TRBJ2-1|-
TGTGCCAGTAGGATGACTAGTAGGGGGTCCTACAATGAGCAGTTCTTC
CASRMTSRGSYNEQFF
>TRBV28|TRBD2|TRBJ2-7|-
TGTGCCAGCAGTTCGGGACTAGCAGTAGGGCAGTACTTC
CASSSGLAVGQYF
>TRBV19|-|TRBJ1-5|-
TGTGCCAGTAGTCCCGACAGCATTCAGCCCCAGCATTTT
CASSPDSIQPQHF
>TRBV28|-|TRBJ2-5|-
TGTGCCAGCGGCAGGACAGTCCAAGAGACCCAGTACTTC
CASGRTVQETQYF
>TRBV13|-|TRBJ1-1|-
TGTGCCTTCGGACAGCGAGGTAACACTGAAGCTTTCTTT
CAFGQRGNTEAFF
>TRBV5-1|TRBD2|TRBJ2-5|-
TGCGCCAGCAGGGCTAGCGGGACTCAAGAGACCCAGTACTTC
CASRASGTQETQYF
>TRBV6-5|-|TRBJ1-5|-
TGTGCCAGCAGTTACGATATAAATCAGCCCCAGCATTTT
CASSYDINQPQHF
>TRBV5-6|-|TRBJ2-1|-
TGTGCCAGCAGCTTGGCAGGGATGGGCAATGAGCAGTTCTTC
CASSLAGMGNEQFF
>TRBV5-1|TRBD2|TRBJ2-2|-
TGCGCCAGCAGCTTGGGCGGGGGGACCGGGGAGCTGTTTTTT
CASSLGGGTGELFF
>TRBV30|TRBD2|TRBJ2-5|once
TGTGCCTCTAACATAGCGGGAGGAGGGGGGACTTCAGAGACCCAGTACTTC
CASNIAGGGGTSETQYF
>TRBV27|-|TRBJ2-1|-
TGTGCCAGCAGTTCCCTCGGGAATTCCTACAATGAGCAGTTCTTC
CASSSLGNSYNEQFF
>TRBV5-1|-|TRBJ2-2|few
TGCGCCAGCAGCTTGGGAGGGTCAAGTTGGACCGGGGAGCTGTTTTTT
CASSLGGSSWTGELFF
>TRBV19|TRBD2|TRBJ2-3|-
TGTGCCAGTAGTATAGTGAGGGGCCTGCCGGGACTAGCGGGTCCCACAGATACGCAGTATTTT
CASSIVRGLPGLAGPTDTQYF
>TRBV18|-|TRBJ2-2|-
TGTGCCAGCTCACCAATCAGCCAGGGGTTCGGGGAGCTGTTTTTT
CASSPISQGFGELFF
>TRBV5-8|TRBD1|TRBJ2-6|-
TGTGCCAGCAGCTCATTACAGGGGTATCACGCTGGGGCCAACGTCCTGACTTTC
CASSSLQGYHAGANVLTF